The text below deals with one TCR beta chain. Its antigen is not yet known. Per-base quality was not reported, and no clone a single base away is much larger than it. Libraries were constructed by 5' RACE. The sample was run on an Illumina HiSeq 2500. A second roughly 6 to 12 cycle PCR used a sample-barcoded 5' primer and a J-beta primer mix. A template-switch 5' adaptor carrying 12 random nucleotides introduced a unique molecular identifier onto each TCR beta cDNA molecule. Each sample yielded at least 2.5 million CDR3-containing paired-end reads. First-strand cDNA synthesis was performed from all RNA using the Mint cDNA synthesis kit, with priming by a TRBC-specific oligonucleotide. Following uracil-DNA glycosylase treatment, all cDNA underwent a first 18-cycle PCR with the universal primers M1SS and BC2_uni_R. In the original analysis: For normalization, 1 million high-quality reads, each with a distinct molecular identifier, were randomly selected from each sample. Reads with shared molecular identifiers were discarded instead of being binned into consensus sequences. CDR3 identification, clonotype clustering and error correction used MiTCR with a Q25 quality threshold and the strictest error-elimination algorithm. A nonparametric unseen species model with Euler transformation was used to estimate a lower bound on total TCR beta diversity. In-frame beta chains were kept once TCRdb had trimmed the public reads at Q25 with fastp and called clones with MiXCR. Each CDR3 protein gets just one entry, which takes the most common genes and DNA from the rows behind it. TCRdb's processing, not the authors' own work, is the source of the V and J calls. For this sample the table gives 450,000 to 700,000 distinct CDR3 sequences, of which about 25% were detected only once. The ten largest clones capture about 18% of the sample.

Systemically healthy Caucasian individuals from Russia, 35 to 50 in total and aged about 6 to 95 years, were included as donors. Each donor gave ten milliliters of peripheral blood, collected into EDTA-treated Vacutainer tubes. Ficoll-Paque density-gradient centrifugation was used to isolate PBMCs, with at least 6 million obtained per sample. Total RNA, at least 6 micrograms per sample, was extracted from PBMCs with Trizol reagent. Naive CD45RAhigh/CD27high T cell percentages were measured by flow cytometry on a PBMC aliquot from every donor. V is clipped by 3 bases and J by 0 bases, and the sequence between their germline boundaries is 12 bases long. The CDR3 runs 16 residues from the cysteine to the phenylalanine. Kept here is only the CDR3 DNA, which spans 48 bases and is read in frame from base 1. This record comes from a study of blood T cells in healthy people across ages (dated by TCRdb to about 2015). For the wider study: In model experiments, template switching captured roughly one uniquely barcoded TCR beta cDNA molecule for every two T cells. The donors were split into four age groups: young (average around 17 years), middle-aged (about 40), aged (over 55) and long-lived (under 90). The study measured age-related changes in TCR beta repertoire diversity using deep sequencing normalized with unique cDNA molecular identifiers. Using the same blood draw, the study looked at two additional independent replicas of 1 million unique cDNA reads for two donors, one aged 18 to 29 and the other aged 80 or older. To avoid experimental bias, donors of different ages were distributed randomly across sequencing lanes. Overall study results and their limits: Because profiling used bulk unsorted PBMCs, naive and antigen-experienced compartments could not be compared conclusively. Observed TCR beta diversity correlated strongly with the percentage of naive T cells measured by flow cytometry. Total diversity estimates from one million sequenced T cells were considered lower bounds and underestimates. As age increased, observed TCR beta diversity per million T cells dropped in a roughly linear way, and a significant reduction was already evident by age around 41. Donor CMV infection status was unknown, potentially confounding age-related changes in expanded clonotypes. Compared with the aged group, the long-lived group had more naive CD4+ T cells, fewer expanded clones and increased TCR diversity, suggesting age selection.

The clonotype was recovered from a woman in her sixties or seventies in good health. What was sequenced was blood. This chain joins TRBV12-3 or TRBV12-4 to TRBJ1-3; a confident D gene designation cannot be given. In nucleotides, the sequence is TGTGCCAGCAGTTTCTTTGCGGCTAGCTCTGGAAACACCATATATTTT. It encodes CASSFFAASSGNTIYF.